Sequencing of this T cell receptor beta chain was carried out in a study of blood T cell repertoires in COVID-19. The repertoire was sequenced with immunoSEQ multiplex PCR; TCRdb's copy has only in-frame clones and lacks some. The sample holds about 200,000 clones, approximately 80% seen once. Germline V gene data show CDR1 as MNHEY and CDR2 as SVGEGT. The CDR3 has 13 residues. V lost 2 bases, J lost 5 bases, and 1 base stayed unmatched. This clone was counted once. The sequencing sample was made of peripheral blood. This TCR was recovered from a woman of 80 years or more with COVID-19, enrolled during active disease. The V and J genes are TRBV6-2 or TRBV6-3 and TRBJ1-1; 8 bases line up with TRBD1. In DNA form, the CDR3 reads TGTGCCAGCAGTTACGACAGGGGTACTGAAGCTTTCTTT. Translation: CASSYDRGTEAFF.